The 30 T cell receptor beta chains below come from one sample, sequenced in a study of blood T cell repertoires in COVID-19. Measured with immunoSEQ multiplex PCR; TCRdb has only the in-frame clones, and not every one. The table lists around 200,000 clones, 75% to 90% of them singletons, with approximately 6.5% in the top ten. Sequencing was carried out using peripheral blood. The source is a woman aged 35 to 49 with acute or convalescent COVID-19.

The CDR3 nucleotides read TGTGCCAGTAGAGCAGGGCGCAGCAATCAGCCCCAGCATTTT. Translating gives CASRAGRSNQPQHF. This chain uses TRBV19 with TRBJ1-5; D possibly corresponds to TRBD1 (5 bases). The CDR3 is 14 residues long. In germline, CDR1 is LNHDA, CDR2 SQIVND (reference sequence). The V end lost 6 bases, the J end lost 1 base, and 10 bases lay between the germline ends.

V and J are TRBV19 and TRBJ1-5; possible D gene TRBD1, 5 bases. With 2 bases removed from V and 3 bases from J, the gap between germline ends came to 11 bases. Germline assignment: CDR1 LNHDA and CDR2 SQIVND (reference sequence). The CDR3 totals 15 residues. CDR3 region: CASSISGLSNQPQHF. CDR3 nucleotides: TGTGCCAGTAGTATATCAGGGCTGTCCAATCAGCCCCAGCATTTT.

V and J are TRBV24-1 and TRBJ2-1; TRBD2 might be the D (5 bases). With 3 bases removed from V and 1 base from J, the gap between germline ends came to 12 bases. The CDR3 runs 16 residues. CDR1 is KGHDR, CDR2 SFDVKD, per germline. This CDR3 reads CATSDPLAHSYNEQFF. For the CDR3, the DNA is TGTGCCACCAGTGATCCTTTAGCGCATTCCTACAATGAGCAGTTCTTC.

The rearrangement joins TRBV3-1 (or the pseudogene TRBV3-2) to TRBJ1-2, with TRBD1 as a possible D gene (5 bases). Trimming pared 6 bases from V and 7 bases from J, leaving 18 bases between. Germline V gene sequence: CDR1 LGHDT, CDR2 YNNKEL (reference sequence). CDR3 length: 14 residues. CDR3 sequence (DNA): TGTGCCAGCAGTCAACCTGATGTTCAGGGTGGCTACACCTTC. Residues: CASSQPDVQGGYTF.

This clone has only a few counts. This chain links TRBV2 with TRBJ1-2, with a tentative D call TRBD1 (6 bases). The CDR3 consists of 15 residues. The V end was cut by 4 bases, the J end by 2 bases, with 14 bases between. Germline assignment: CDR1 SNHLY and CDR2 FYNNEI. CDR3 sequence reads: CASSGPPGGNYGYTF. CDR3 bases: TGTGCCAGCAGTGGACCCCCGGGGGGCAACTATGGCTACACCTTC.

This chain's CDR3 is CASAGSWQSPLHF. Written as DNA, the CDR3 is TGTGCCAGCGCGGGATCATGGCAGTCACCCCTCCACTTT. The chain recombines TRBV12-3 or TRBV12-4 with TRBJ1-6, with unresolved D. Trimming shortened V by 8 bases and J by 10 bases, and 15 bases separated the two germline ends. This CDR3 has 13 residues.

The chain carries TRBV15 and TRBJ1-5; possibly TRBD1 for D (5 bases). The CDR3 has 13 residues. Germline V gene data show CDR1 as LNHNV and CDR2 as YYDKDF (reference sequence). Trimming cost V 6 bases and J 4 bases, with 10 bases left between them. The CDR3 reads CATSQQDNQPQHF. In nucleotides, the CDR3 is TGTGCCACCAGTCAACAGGATAATCAGCCCCAGCATTTT. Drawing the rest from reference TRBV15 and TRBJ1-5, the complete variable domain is DAMVIQNPRYQVTQFGKPVTLSCSQTLNHNVMYWYQQKSSQAPKLLFHYYDKDFNNEADTPDNFQSRRPNTSFCFLDIRSPGLGDTAMYLCATSQQDNQPQHFGDGTRLSIL.

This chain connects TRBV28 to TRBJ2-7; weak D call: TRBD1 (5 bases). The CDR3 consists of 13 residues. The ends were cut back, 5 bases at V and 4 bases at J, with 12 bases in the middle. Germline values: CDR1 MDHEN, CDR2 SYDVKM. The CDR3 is CASSQAGWYEQYF. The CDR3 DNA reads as TGTGCCAGCAGTCAGGCAGGGTGGTACGAGCAGTACTTC.

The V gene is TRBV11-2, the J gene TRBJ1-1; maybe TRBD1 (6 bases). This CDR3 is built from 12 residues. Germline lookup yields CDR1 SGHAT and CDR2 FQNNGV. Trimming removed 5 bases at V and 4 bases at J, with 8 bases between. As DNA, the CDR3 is TGTGCCAGCAGCATCAGGGGCACTGAAGCTTTCTTT. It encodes CASSIRGTEAFF.

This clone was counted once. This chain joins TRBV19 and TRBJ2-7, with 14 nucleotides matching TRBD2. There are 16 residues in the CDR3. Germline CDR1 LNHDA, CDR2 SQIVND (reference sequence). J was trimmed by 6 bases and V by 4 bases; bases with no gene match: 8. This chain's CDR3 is CASSTWTSGRSVEQYF. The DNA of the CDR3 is TGTGCCAGTAGTACCTGGACTAGCGGGAGGTCGGTCGAGCAGTACTTC.

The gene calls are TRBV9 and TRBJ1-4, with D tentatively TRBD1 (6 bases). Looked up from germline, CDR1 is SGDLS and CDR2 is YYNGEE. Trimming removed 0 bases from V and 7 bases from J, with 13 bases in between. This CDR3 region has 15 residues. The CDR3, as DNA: TGTGCCAGCAGCGTAGCCAGGGGAGGGGGTGAAAAACTGTTTTTT. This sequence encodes CASSVARGGGEKLFF.

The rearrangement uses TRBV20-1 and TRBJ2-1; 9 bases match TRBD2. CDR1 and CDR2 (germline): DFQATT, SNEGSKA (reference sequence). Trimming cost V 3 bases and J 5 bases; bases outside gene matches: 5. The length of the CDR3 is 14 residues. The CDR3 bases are TGCAGTGCTAGTGGAGCGGGAGGCCACAATGAGCAGTTCTTC. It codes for CSASGAGGHNEQFF.

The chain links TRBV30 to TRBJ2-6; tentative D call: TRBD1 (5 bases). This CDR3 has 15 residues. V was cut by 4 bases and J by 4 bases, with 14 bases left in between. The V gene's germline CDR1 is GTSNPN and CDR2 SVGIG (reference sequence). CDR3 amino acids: CAWTLGQSGANVLTF. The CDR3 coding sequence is TGTGCCTGGACCCTGGGGCAGTCGGGGGCCAACGTCCTGACTTTC. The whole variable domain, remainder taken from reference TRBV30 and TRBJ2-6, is SQTIHQWPATLVQPVGSPLSLECTVEGTSNPNLYWYRQAAGRGLQLLFYSVGIGQISSEVPQNLSASRPQDRQFILSSKKLLLSDSGFYLCAWTLGQSGANVLTFGAGSRLTVL.

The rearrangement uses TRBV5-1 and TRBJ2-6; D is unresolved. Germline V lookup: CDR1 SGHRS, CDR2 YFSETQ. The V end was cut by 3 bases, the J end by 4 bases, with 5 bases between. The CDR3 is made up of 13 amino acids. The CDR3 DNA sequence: TGCGCCAGCAGCTCCCAGGGGGCCAACGTCCTGACTTTC. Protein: CASSSQGANVLTF.

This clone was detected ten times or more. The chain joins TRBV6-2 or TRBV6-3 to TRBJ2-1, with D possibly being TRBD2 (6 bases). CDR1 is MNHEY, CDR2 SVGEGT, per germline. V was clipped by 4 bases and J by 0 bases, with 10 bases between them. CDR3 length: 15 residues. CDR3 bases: TGTGCCAGCAGTTCCGCGGGAAGCTCCTACAATGAGCAGTTCTTC. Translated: CASSSAGSSYNEQFF.

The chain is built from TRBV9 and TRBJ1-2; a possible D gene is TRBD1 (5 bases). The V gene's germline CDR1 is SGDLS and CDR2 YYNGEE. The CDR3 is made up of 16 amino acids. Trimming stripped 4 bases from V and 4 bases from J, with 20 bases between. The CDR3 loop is CASSLGVGEPGYGYTF. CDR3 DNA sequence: TGTGCCAGCAGCTTAGGGGTAGGAGAACCGGGCTATGGCTACACCTTC.

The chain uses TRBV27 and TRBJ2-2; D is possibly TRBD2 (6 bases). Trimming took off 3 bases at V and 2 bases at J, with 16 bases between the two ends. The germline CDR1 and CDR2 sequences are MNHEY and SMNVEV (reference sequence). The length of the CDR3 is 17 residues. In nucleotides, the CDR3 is TGTGCCAGCAGTTTTATCCGAAGTAGCGGAAACACCGGGGAGCTGTTTTTT. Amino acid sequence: CASSFIRSSGNTGELFF.

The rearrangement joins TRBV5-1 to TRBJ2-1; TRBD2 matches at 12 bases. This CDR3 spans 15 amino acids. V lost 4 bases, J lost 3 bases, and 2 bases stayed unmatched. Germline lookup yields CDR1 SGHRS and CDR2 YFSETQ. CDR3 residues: CASSPSGGDYNEQFF. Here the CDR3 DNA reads TGCGCCAGCAGCCCTAGCGGGGGGGACTACAATGAGCAGTTCTTC.

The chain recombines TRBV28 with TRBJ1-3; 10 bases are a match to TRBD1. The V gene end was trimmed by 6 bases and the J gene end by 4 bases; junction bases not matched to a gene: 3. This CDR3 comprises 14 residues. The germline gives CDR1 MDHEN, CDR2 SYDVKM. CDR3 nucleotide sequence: TGTGCCAGCAGGGCGGGACAGGGGGGAAACACCATATATTTT. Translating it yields CASRAGQGGNTIYF.

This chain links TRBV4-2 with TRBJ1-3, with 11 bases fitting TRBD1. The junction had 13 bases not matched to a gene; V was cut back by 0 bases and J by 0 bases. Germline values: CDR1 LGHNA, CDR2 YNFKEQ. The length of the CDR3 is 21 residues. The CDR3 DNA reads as TGTGCCAGCAGCCAAGATCTTTCCGGGACAGGGGGTTCAGGCTCTGGAAACACCATATATTTT. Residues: CASSQDLSGTGGSGSGNTIYF.

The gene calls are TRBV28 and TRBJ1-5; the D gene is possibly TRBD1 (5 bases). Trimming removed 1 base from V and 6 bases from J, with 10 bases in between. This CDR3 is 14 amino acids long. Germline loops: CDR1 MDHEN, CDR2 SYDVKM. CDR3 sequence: CASSLSSGGQPQHF. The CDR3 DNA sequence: TGTGCCAGCAGTTTATCGTCGGGGGGTCAGCCCCAGCATTTT.

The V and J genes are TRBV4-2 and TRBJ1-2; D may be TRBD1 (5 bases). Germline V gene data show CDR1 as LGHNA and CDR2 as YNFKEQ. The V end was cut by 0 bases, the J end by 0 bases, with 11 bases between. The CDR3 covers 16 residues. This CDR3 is CASSQDRAGANYGYTF. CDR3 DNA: TGTGCCAGCAGCCAAGATCGGGCGGGGGCTAACTATGGCTACACCTTC.

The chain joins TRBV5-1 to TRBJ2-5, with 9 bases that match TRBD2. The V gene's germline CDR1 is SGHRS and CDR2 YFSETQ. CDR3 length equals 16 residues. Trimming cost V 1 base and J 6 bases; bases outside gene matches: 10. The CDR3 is CASSLSSSGTMKTQYF. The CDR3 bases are TGCGCCAGCAGCTTGTCATCTAGCGGGACGATGAAGACCCAGTACTTC.

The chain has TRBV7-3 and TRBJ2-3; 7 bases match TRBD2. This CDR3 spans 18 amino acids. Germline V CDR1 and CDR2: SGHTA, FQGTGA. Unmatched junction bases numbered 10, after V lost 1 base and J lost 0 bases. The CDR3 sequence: CASSLKGQGRGSTDTQYF. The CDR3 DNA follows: TGTGCCAGCAGCTTAAAAGGCCAAGGGCGGGGGAGCACAGATACGCAGTATTTT.

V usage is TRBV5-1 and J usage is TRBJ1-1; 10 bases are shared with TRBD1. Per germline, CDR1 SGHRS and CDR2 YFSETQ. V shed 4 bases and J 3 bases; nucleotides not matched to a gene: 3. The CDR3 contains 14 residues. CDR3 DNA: TGCGCCAGCAGCATGACAGGGGGCGACACTGAAGCTTTCTTT. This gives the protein CASSMTGGDTEAFF.

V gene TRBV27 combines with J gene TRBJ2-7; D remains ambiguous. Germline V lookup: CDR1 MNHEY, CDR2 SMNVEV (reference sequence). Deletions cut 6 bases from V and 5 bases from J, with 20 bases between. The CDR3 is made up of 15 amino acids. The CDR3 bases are TGTGCCAGCAGACCCCCAGGTTTAGGTCGGAACGAGCAGTACTTC. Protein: CASRPPGLGRNEQYF.

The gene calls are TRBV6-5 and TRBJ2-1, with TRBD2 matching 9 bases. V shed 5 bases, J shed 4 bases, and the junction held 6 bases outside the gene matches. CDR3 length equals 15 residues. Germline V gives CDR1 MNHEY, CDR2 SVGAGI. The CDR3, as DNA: TGTGCCAGCAGTCCCAGCGGGAGGAATTACAATGAGCAGTTCTTC. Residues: CASSPSGRNYNEQFF.

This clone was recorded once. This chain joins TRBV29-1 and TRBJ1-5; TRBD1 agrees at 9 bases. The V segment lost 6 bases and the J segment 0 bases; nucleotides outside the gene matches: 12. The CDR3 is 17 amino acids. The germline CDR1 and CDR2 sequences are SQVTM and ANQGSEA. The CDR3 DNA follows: TGCAGCGTCAGTAGCGGGACAGGGCCTACTAGCAATCAGCCCCAGCATTTT. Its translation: CSVSSGTGPTSNQPQHF.

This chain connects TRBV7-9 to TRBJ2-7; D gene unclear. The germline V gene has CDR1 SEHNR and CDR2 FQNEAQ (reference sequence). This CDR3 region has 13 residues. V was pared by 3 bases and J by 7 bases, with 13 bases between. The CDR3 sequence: CASSLGLLDEQYF. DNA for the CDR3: TGTGCCAGCAGCTTGGGCCTTTTAGATGAGCAGTACTTC.

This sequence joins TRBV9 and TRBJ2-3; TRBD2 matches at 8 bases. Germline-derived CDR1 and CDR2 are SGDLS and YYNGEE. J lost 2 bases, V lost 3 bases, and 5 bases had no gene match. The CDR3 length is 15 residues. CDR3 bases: TGTGCCAGCAGCGCGACTAGCGTCACCACAGATACGCAGTATTTT. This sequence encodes CASSATSVTTDTQYF.